A selection of T cell receptor beta chains follows, all from one sample in a study of technical replicates of blood from a handful of donors. Here immunoSEQ multiplex PCR was the method, and the copy in TCRdb shows in-frame clones only, minus some. The repertoire consists of roughly 72,000 clones, with 85% to 95% occurring once and the leading ten covering 0.39%. Sequencing input: T cells isolated from PBMCs. The receptors originated from a human donor in good health. Each CDR3 is given with its conserved first and last residue. The order of the fields is D gene, V gene, CDR3 length, J gene, clone size, CDR3 DNA, CDR3 protein. A D gene is named only where the DNA matches it firmly. Not every row has a clone size; where given, it reads once, few, many or a size class.

NA,TRBV2,15,TRBJ2-3,NA,TGTGCCAGCAGTGAATGGGGGCAGGGCGAGGATACGCAGTATTTT,CASSEWGQGEDTQYF
NA,TRBV4-3,16,TRBJ2-6,once,TGCGCCAGCAGCCGAGGCAGTTACTCTGGGGCCAACGTCCTGACTTTC,CASSRGSYSGANVLTF
NA,TRBV19,16,TRBJ2-7,NA,TGTGCCAGTAGTATAGAACTAGCCCTTAGCTCCTACGAGCAGTACTTC,CASSIELALSSYEQYF
NA,TRBV5-7,13,TRBJ1-1,NA,TGTGCCAGCAGCTTGGACTTTAGGGGAAAGGCTTTCTTT,CASSLDFRGKAFF
TRBD2,TRBV11-3,14,TRBJ2-3,NA,TGTGCCAGCAGCCTCGGACTAGCTACAGATACGCAGTATTTT,CASSLGLATDTQYF
NA,TRBV6-5,13,TRBJ1-1,few,TGTGCCAGCAGTTTGGGGGAGGCCACTGAAGCTTTCTTT,CASSLGEATEAFF
NA,TRBV10-3,13,TRBJ1-2,NA,TGTGCCATCAGAGATAGCACCAGCTATGGCTACACCTTC,CAIRDSTSYGYTF
TRBD1,TRBV18,13,TRBJ1-2,NA,TGTGCCAGCTCACAGGACAGGGCCTATGGCTACACCTTC,CASSQDRAYGYTF
TRBD1,TRBV4-2,15,TRBJ2-2,NA,TGTGCCAGCAGCCAGATTGACAGGGGGACCGGGGAGCTGTTTTTT,CASSQIDRGTGELFF
NA,TRBV5-4,13,TRBJ2-1,NA,TGTGCCAGCAGCCCTGGACATCCCAATGAGCAGTTCTTC,CASSPGHPNEQFF
TRBD1,TRBV6-1,15,TRBJ1-3,NA,TGTGCCAGCAGTAGGACAGGGGGCGCTGGAAACACCATATATTTT,CASSRTGGAGNTIYF
TRBD2,TRBV15,16,TRBJ2-7,NA,TGTGCCACCAGCAGAGAAACCGGGAGGTCGCCCTACGAGCAGTACTTC,CATSRETGRSPYEQYF
TRBD1,TRBV4-2,19,TRBJ2-7,NA,TGTGCCAGCAGCCAAGAGGTTTTCGGGTCAGGGGGCGGGTCCTACGAGCAGTACTTC,CASSQEVFGSGGGSYEQYF
TRBD2,TRBV5-1,15,TRBJ2-1,NA,TGCGCCAGCAGCCTCACTAGCGGGAGGGCCCCTGAGCAGTTCTTC,CASSLTSGRAPEQFF
TRBD1,TRBV6-5,12,TRBJ1-1,NA,TGTGCCAGCCGAACAGGGGGCACTGAAGCTTTCTTT,CASRTGGTEAFF
NA,TRBV9,16,TRBJ2-5,NA,TGTGCCAGCAGCGTAGAGTCTGGACAGCTGTCGGAAACCCAGTACTTC,CASSVESGQLSETQYF
NA,TRBV28,16,TRBJ2-1,NA,TGTGCCAGCAGTTTCAATTGGGGGGAGTTCGGGGATGAGCAGTTCTTC,CASSFNWGEFGDEQFF
NA,TRBV5-6,14,TRBJ1-3,NA,TGTGCCAGCAGCCCCGGAGTTTTTGGAAACACCATATATTTT,CASSPGVFGNTIYF
NA,TRBV6-5,14,TRBJ2-5,NA,TGTGCCAGCAGTTACGGTACTTTACAAGAGACCCAGTACTTC,CASSYGTLQETQYF
NA,TRBV28,12,TRBJ1-1,few,TGTGCCAGCACCGGACAAAACACTGAAGCTTTCTTT,CASTGQNTEAFF
NA,TRBV6-5,13,TRBJ1-1,NA,TGTGCCAGCCGGGGTTTCGGTGAAACTGAAGCTTTCTTT,CASRGFGETEAFF
TRBD1,TRBV11-3,16,TRBJ2-1,NA,TGTGCCAGCAGCTTATCGACGGGACAGGGGAGGAATGAGCAGTTCTTC,CASSLSTGQGRNEQFF